Each of the 29 T cell receptor beta chains below was sequenced from the same sample in a study of metastatic and nonmetastatic thyroid tumors. TCRdb ran MiXCR on the PCR reads. Altogether roughly 70,000 clones are present, 15% to 20% being singletons, with the ten largest covering more than 10%. No treatment of any kind had been given to any patient before thyroid surgery. The sample was blood. The receptors were gathered from a female donor with papillary thyroid cancer or a benign thyroid nodule (not recorded which). Some clones in this sample may be carry-over from other donors' samples.

This clone was recorded many times. Other DNA sequences from this sample encode an identical CDR3 as well. The rearrangement links TRBV2 to TRBJ1-6; D unclear. The CDR3 length is 15 residues. From germline, CDR1 is SNHLY and CDR2 FYNNEI. Trimming left V 5 bases short and J 9 bases short, with 17 bases between. The CDR3 here is CASSPDPGGSSPLHF. As DNA, the CDR3 is TGTGCCAGCAGTCCCGACCCCGGCGGTAGTTCACCCCTCCACTTT.

The chain links TRBV12-3 or TRBV12-4 to TRBJ2-1; 10 bases are a match to TRBD2. The trim removed 2 bases at V and 7 bases at J, leaving 11 bases unmatched. CDR3 size: 17 residues. The CDR3 DNA reads as TGTGCCAGCAGTTTACCGTGGGGAGCGGGAGGGCAAAATGAGCAGTTCTTC. Protein sequence: CASSLPWGAGGQNEQFF.

This clone was detected many times. J is TRBJ2-7 and V is TRBV12-3 or TRBV12-4; 7 positions match TRBD2. V lost 1 base and J lost 6; bases outside the gene matches: 0. This CDR3 comprises 12 residues. The CDR3 DNA reads as TGTGCCAGCAGTTTAGGGGGGGGCGAGCAGTACTTC. Translated: CASSLGGGEQYF.

This clone was counted ten times or more. The rearrangement links TRBV5-1 to TRBJ2-1; 14 bases fit TRBD2. CDR1 is SGHRS, CDR2 YFSETQ, per germline. Unmatched junction bases numbered 2, after V lost 8 bases and J lost 4 bases. This CDR3 has 14 residues. DNA of the CDR3: TGCGCCAGTAGGACTAGCGGGGGGTACAATGAGCAGTTCTTC. It encodes CASRTSGGYNEQFF.

This clone was observed at least ten times. The sample has other DNA sequences that encode this CDR3 too. The V gene is TRBV6-5, the J gene TRBJ1-1; no reliable D call. The CDR3 is 13 amino acids. The V gene lost 0 bases and the J gene lost 2 bases, with 4 bases spanning the gap. Germline CDR1 is MNHEY and CDR2 is SVGAGI. The DNA for the CDR3 is TGTGCCAGCAGTTACTCGGCCAACACTGAAGCTTTCTTT. Encoded protein: CASSYSANTEAFF.

This clone has a handful of counts. This chain joins TRBV19 and TRBJ2-3; the D gene could be TRBD1 or TRBD2 (5 bases each). The germline V and J ends were trimmed by 3 bases and 4 bases, with 8 bases remaining between them. Germline V gene lookup returns CDR1 LNHDA and CDR2 SQIVND (reference sequence). This CDR3 comprises 13 residues. The CDR3 DNA reads as TGTGCCAGTAGTATGTGGGGGTCAGATACGCAGTATTTT. Translation: CASSMWGSDTQYF.

This clone was detected many times. The chain combines TRBV24-1 with TRBJ2-3, with TRBD1 matching 7 bases. V was pared by 4 bases and J by 2 bases, with 11 bases of the junction left unmatched. The germline V gene has CDR1 KGHDR and CDR2 SFDVKD. The CDR3 runs to 17 residues. The CDR3 bases are TGTGCCACCAGTGACCCTTCAACAGGGGCCCTCACAGATACGCAGTATTTT. It specifies CATSDPSTGALTDTQYF.

This rearrangement joins TRBV20-1 to TRBJ2-7, with unresolved D. There are 14 residues in the CDR3. Germline V lookup: CDR1 DFQATT, CDR2 SNEGSKA (reference sequence). Trimming cost V 6 bases and J 0 bases, with 15 bases left between them. The chain's CDR3 is CSATPQSNSYEQYF. The CDR3 DNA is TGCAGTGCCACCCCTCAGTCGAACTCCTACGAGCAGTACTTC.

Ten or more counts support this clone. CDR3 nucleotides: TGTGCCAGCTCACCAGCGGACGGGCACCAGGATACGCAGTATTTT. As protein: CASSPADGHQDTQYF. V usage is TRBV18 and J usage is TRBJ2-3; D unresolved. V was clipped by 2 bases and J by 6 bases, with 15 bases between them. CDR1 KGHSH and CDR2 LQKENI come from the germline V gene. The CDR3 consists of 15 residues.

V and J are TRBV9 and TRBJ1-6; 7 nucleotides align to TRBD1. CDR1 is SGDLS, CDR2 YYNGEE, per germline. V trimming: 0 bases; J trimming: 10 bases; junction bases outside the gene matches: 7. This CDR3 contains 15 residues. In DNA form, the CDR3 reads TGTGCCAGCAGCGTAGGAGAGGGGGCAGGGTCACCCCTCCACTTT. Its protein is CASSVGEGAGSPLHF.

In its sample, this clone was seen many times. A much larger clone sits a single nucleotide away, making a read error possible. V is TRBV12-3 or TRBV12-4 and J is TRBJ2-7, with D tentatively TRBD2 (6 bases). The CDR3 has 16 residues. Trimming shortened V by 4 bases and J by 3 bases, and 19 bases separated the two germline ends. CDR3 sequence: CASSSLGLTRGYEQYF. CDR3 sequence (DNA): TGTGCCAGCAGTTCGCTTGGACTAACACGGGGCTACGAGCAGTACTTC.

This clone was detected ten times or more. The chain has TRBV20-1 and TRBJ2-7; 9 nucleotides agree with TRBD1. Germline CDR1 DFQATT, CDR2 SNEGSKA (reference sequence). V dropped 6 bases and J dropped 2; count of bases not matched to a gene: 5. This CDR3 region has 13 residues. Written as DNA, the CDR3 is TGCAGTGCGACGGACAGGGGAACCTACGAGCAGTACTTC. Translated, it gives CSATDRGTYEQYF.

The table lists this clone with a few counts. CDR3: CASSLRADAYNEQFF. CDR3 nucleotide sequence: TGTGCCAGCAGCTTAAGGGCAGACGCCTACAATGAGCAGTTCTTC. V gene TRBV7-3 combines with J gene TRBJ2-1; D is uncertain. Germline lookup yields CDR1 SGHTA and CDR2 FQGTGA. This CDR3 is built from 15 residues. Trimming took off 1 base at V and 2 bases at J, with 9 bases between the two ends.

This clone was picked up many times. The chain recombines TRBV12-3 or TRBV12-4 with TRBJ1-4; D is unclear. This CDR3 has 12 amino acids. Trimming cost V 5 bases and J 3 bases, with 4 bases left between them. CDR3 DNA: TGTGCCAGCAGTCCCTCTAATGAAAAACTGTTTTTT. Its translation: CASSPSNEKLFF.

Turning to this clone: At one of its ends the junction is not consistent with the germline gene, which may arise from a read error. The rearrangement links TRBV20-1 to TRBJ2-7; 8 positions match TRBD2. The germline gives CDR1 DFQATT, CDR2 SNEGSKA (reference sequence). CDR3 length equals 14 residues. The CDR3 sequence is CSAGRAGVSDEHYF. In nucleotides, the CDR3 is TGTAGTGCTGGAAGAGCGGGAGTGTCCGACGAGCATTACTTC.

In this sample, this clone turned up many times. The chain uses TRBV27 and TRBJ1-1, with TRBD1 as a possible D gene (5 bases). The V gene's germline CDR1 is MNHEY and CDR2 SMNVEV (reference sequence). V was cut by 4 bases and J by 1 base, with 13 bases left in between. CDR3 size: 15 residues. For the CDR3, the DNA is TGTGCCAGCAGTTCATTGGGACTTACGAACACTGAAGCTTTCTTT. Translated, it gives CASSSLGLTNTEAFF.

This clone was found many times. This chain's CDR3 is CASSSSFQTGLYNEQFF. The CDR3 DNA reads as TGTGCCAGCAGTTCCTCCTTTCAGACAGGGTTGTACAATGAGCAGTTCTTC. V and J are TRBV6-5 and TRBJ2-1; 7 bases match TRBD1. After removal of 4 bases from V and 4 bases from J, the junction contained 13 bases not matched to a gene. The germline gives CDR1 MNHEY, CDR2 SVGAGI. The CDR3 runs to 17 residues.

This clone was counted many times. The genes are TRBV12-3 or TRBV12-4 and TRBJ1-2, with 9 bases matching TRBD1. The CDR3 has 13 residues. V shed 6 bases, J shed 3 bases, and the junction held 2 bases outside the gene matches. The CDR3 DNA reads as TGTGCCAGCAGGCGACAGGGGGACTATGGCTACACCTTC. It is translated as CASRRQGDYGYTF.

This chain connects TRBV5-1 to TRBJ1-1; TRBD1 aligns across 8 bases. Germline trimming cut 5 bases from V and 6 bases from J; bases unmatched to any gene: 6. The CDR3 consists of 13 residues. Germline CDR1 and CDR2: SGHRS and YFSETQ. The CDR3 sequence is CASSRTGYAEAFF. In nucleotides, the CDR3 is TGCGCCAGCAGTAGGACAGGGTACGCTGAAGCTTTCTTT.

This clone was seen a handful of times. The chain employs TRBV29-1 and TRBJ2-5; D is undetermined. V was pared by 4 bases and J by 4 bases, with 7 bases between. CDR1 and CDR2 (germline): SQVTM, ANQGSEA. The CDR3 runs 11 residues. The CDR3 spells CSVGSGETQYF. The CDR3 DNA reads TGCAGCGTTGGTAGTGGAGAGACCCAGTACTTC.

This clone was observed a handful of times. V is TRBV19 and J is TRBJ1-1, with 11 bases fitting TRBD1. The CDR3 runs to 16 residues. V lost 4 bases to trimming and J lost 3 bases; unmatched junction nucleotides: 7. The germline V gene encodes CDR1 LNHDA and CDR2 SQIVND (reference sequence). CDR3 DNA sequence: TGTGCCAGTAGTAAAGGACAGGGGGCGGTGGACACTGAAGCTTTCTTT. Its protein product is CASSKGQGAVDTEAFF.

This clone was picked up many times. A much more abundant neighbour one base away suggests this may be a read error. The V and J genes are TRBV6-6 and TRBJ2-1; D is unresolved. The CDR3 sequence is 14 residues long. Germline CDR1 MNHNY, CDR2 SVGAGI (reference sequence). Here the CDR3 DNA reads TGTGCCAGCGGTTACGGGTCGTTTAGGAATGAGCAGTTCTTC. It encodes CASGYGSFRNEQFF.

This clone was seen repeatedly, ten times or more. The DNA for the CDR3 is TGCGCCAGCAGCCAAGGTGCCGCCCGGGTTCTAAAAGTGGAGCTGTTTTTT. It is translated as CASSQGAARVLKVELFF. The chain carries TRBV4-1 and TRBJ2-2; D gene unclear. Germline CDR1 reads MGHRA; CDR2 reads YSYEKL. CDR3 length: 17 amino acids. The V end was cut by 1 base, the J end by 10 bases, with 22 bases between.

This clone has ten or more counts. This rearrangement joins TRBV9 to TRBJ2-1; 7 positions agree with TRBD1. The J segment lost 7 bases and the V segment lost 3 bases, leaving 1 base of the junction unmatched. The CDR3 has 12 amino acids. Germline V gives CDR1 SGDLS, CDR2 YYNGEE. The chain's CDR3 is CASSAGGNEQFF. CDR3 sequence (DNA): TGTGCCAGCAGCGCAGGGGGTAATGAGCAGTTCTTC.

This clone showed up many times. This sequence joins TRBV28 and TRBJ1-2; 7 bases map to TRBD1. V lost 3 bases, J lost 5 bases, and 3 bases stayed unmatched. The CDR3 length is 13 residues. The germline V gene encodes CDR1 MDHEN and CDR2 SYDVKM. The CDR3 sequence: CASSLGGQYGYTF. Here the CDR3 DNA reads TGTGCCAGCAGTTTGGGGGGACAGTATGGCTACACCTTC.

The rearrangement links TRBV18 to TRBJ2-3; D remains ambiguous. V was shortened by 1 base and J by 4 bases, with 9 bases between the two germline ends. CDR3 size: 14 residues. Per germline, CDR1 KGHSH and CDR2 LQKENI. The CDR3 DNA reads as TGTGCCAGCTCACCACTGGCAGTTCCAGATACGCAGTATTTT. Protein product: CASSPLAVPDTQYF.

This clone was found many times. V is TRBV28 and J is TRBJ1-5, with D unclear. The germline gives CDR1 MDHEN, CDR2 SYDVKM. The CDR3 spans 19 residues. Between the trimmed V and J ends, which lost 1 base and 0 bases, there was a span of 19 bases. The CDR3 bases are TGTGCCAGCAGTTTATATCCATTGTTATCCCAAGATAGCAATCAGCCCCAGCATTTT. Translated: CASSLYPLLSQDSNQPQHF.

V and J are TRBV3-1 and TRBJ2-7; D gene ambiguous. CDR1 is LGHDT and CDR2 is YNNKEL in the germline V gene (reference sequence). V lost 1 base and J lost 7, with 8 bases in between. This CDR3 is built from 12 residues. The CDR3 protein is CASSQVGREQYF. The CDR3 nucleotides are TGTGCCAGCAGCCAAGTCGGGCGGGAGCAGTACTTC.

The J gene is TRBJ2-2, the V gene TRBV27; no firm D call. The V end lost 2 bases, the J end lost 0 bases, and 10 bases lay between the germline ends. The germline gives CDR1 MNHEY, CDR2 SMNVEV (reference sequence). The CDR3 covers 16 residues. The CDR3 sequence: CASSLQVPSNTGELFF. The CDR3 DNA follows: TGTGCCAGCAGTTTACAGGTTCCATCGAACACCGGGGAGCTGTTTTTT.